The rows below give T cell receptor beta chains drawn from one sample of a study of blood T cell repertoires in COVID-19. The method was immunoSEQ multiplex PCR; TCRdb's version includes in-frame clones alone and lacks a portion of them. This sample has approximately 360,000 clones, with around 90% found just once. Sequenced input: peripheral blood. Every receptor here comes from a young man with active or convalescent COVID-19. The CDR3 runs from the conserved cysteine through the conserved F or W. A D gene is named only where the DNA matches it firmly. Size values are once, few and many counts, or a class for expanded clones, and some rows have none.

CDR3 protein,CDR3 DNA,clone size,D gene,V gene,J gene
CASSRTGDPRGYTF,TGTGCCAGCAGCAGGACAGGGGACCCACGTGGCTACACCTTC,.,TRBD1,TRBV5-6,TRBJ1-2
CASSGQISGANVLTF,TGCGCCAGCAGCGGACAAATCTCTGGGGCCAACGTGCTGACTTTC,.,.,TRBV4-3,TRBJ2-6
CASSPLTGNYGYTF,TGTGCCAGCAGCCCACTGACAGGGAACTATGGCTACACCTTC,.,TRBD1,TRBV7-9,TRBJ1-2
CASSELQGTGNTIYF,TGTGCCAGCAGCGAGCTCCAGGGTACGGGAAACACCATATATTTT,.,.,TRBV7-9,TRBJ1-3
CASSLAAGQGRTGELFF,TGTGCCAGCAGCTTAGCCGCTGGGCAGGGGCGGACCGGGGAGCTGTTTTTT,few,.,TRBV11-2,TRBJ2-2
CASSSDSTNEKLFF,TGCGCCAGCAGCTCGGACAGTACTAATGAAAAACTGTTTTTT,.,.,TRBV5-1,TRBJ1-4
CASSPRRDRGAGELFF,TGTGCCAGCAGCCCCCGCCGGGACAGGGGCGCCGGGGAGCTGTTTTTT,.,TRBD1,TRBV9,TRBJ2-2
CASSPRFQDSSYNEQFF,TGCGCCAGCAGCCCGAGGTTCCAAGATTCCTCCTACAATGAGCAGTTCTTC,.,.,TRBV4-1,TRBJ2-1
CASSPGLSETQYF,TGTGCCAGCTCACCCGGACTATCGGAGACCCAGTACTTC,.,.,TRBV18,TRBJ2-5
CASSATPGTSGRIGELFF,TGTGCCAGCAGCGCAACCCCCGGGACTAGCGGGAGAATCGGGGAGCTGTTTTTT,.,TRBD2,TRBV7-2,TRBJ2-2
CATSDVAGGNQPQHF,TGTGCCACCAGTGACGTCGCAGGGGGTAATCAGCCCCAGCATTTT,once,TRBD1,TRBV24-1,TRBJ1-5
CASRPAGYSPLHF,TGTGCCAGTAGGCCGGCGGGGTATTCACCCCTCCACTTT,.,.,TRBV19,TRBJ1-6
CASSLRGGFLGLQF,TGTGCCAGCAGTTTACGTGGGGGGTTCTTGGGGCTACAGTTC,once,.,TRBV28,TRBJ1-2
CASSLGTGDDEQYF,TGTGCCAGCAGCCTCGGGACAGGGGACGACGAGCAGTACTTC,.,TRBD1,TRBV28,TRBJ2-7
CASRSTGPRNQPQHF,TGTGCCAGCAGATCGACAGGGCCCCGCAATCAGCCCCAGCATTTT,once,TRBD1,TRBV28,TRBJ1-5
CASSYRTGRTEAFF,TGTGCCAGCAGTTACAGGACAGGGCGGACTGAAGCTTTCTTT,.,TRBD1,TRBV27,TRBJ1-1
CAFTSGTSGRGEQFF,TGTGCCTTCACATCCGGGACTAGCGGGAGGGGTGAGCAGTTCTTC,.,TRBD2,TRBV30,TRBJ2-1
CASSSQSGGSSYNEQFF,TGTGCCAGCAGTTCCCAGTCGGGCGGGAGCTCCTACAATGAGCAGTTCTTC,.,TRBD2,TRBV28,TRBJ2-1
CASSLSGSSGNTIYF,TGTGCCAGCAGTCTATCGGGGAGCTCTGGAAACACCATATATTTT,.,.,TRBV27,TRBJ1-3
CASSMVSGGPVADTQYF,TGTGCCAGTAGTATGGTGTCGGGAGGGCCGGTCGCAGATACGCAGTATTTT,.,TRBD2,TRBV19,TRBJ2-3
CAIDSGERNQPQHF,TGTGCCATCGACTCGGGAGAACGCAATCAGCCCCAGCATTTT,once,.,TRBV10-3,TRBJ1-5
CASSPQDRGRDEQYF,TGTGCCAGCAGTCCCCAGGACAGGGGGCGGGACGAGCAGTACTTC,.,TRBD1,TRBV27,TRBJ2-7
CASSSGLIYEQYF,TGTGCCAGCAGTTCGGGACTTATCTACGAGCAGTACTTC,.,.,TRBV6-2/TRBV6-3,TRBJ2-7
CASNYRGNEKLFF,TGTGCCAGCAATTACAGGGGAAATGAAAAACTGTTTTTT,.,TRBD1,TRBV2,TRBJ1-4
CASSPSKRAGGNTIYF,TGCGCCAGCAGCCCCTCCAAGAGGGCAGGTGGAAACACCATATATTTT,once,.,TRBV5-1,TRBJ1-3
CASSTRGGGWTEAFF,TGTGCCAGTAGTACCAGGGGAGGGGGTTGGACTGAAGCTTTCTTT,.,.,TRBV19,TRBJ1-1
CASSSDSRSNQPQHF,TGTGCCAGCAGCTCAGACAGTAGGAGCAATCAGCCCCAGCATTTT,.,.,TRBV7-6,TRBJ1-5
CASRASQPNYGYTF,TGCGCCAGCAGAGCGAGCCAACCTAACTATGGCTACACCTTC,.,.,TRBV4-1,TRBJ1-2
CASSLAQGVRTGELFF,TGTGCCAGCAGCTTAGCACAGGGGGTTCGAACCGGGGAGCTGTTTTTT,.,TRBD1,TRBV7-2,TRBJ2-2
CASSLYVAGAGANVLTF,TGTGCCAGCAGCTTATATGTAGCCGGGGCTGGGGCCAACGTCCTGACTTTC,.,.,TRBV7-9,TRBJ2-6
CASQRSAAGVVFYEQYF,TGTGCCAGTCAGAGATCCGCGGCAGGGGTAGTTTTCTACGAGCAGTACTTC,.,.,TRBV19,TRBJ2-7
CSVEGTEAFF,TGCAGCGTTGAGGGCACCGAAGCTTTCTTT,.,.,TRBV29-1,TRBJ1-1
CASSAQVSVSPLHF,TGTGCCAGCAGCGCCCAGGTTTCTGTTTCACCCCTCCACTTT,.,.,TRBV7-9,TRBJ1-6
CAWSVNRARETQYF,TGTGCCTGGAGTGTGAACAGGGCCAGAGAGACCCAGTACTTC,.,.,TRBV30,TRBJ2-5
CASSLGWALMGETQYF,TGCGCCAGCAGCTTGGGGTGGGCGCTTATGGGAGAGACCCAGTACTTC,.,.,TRBV5-1,TRBJ2-5
CAYSPGGESNNEQFF,TGTGCCTACAGCCCCGGGGGGGAGTCGAACAATGAGCAGTTCTTC,.,TRBD2,TRBV19,TRBJ2-1
CASSLFRGAYEQYF,TGTGCCAGCAGCTTATTTCGGGGGGCCTACGAGCAGTACTTC,.,TRBD2,TRBV7-2,TRBJ2-7
CASSLQGTNSPLHF,TGTGCCAGTAGTCTACAGGGAACCAATTCACCCCTCCACTTT,.,.,TRBV19,TRBJ1-6
CASSFVNRQTYGYGYTF,TGTGCCAGCAGTTTTGTTAATCGACAGACTTATGGCTATGGCTACACCTTC,.,.,TRBV7-8,TRBJ1-2
CASGRGYGYTF,TGTGCCAGCGGCCGGGGATATGGCTACACCTTC,.,.,TRBV7-2,TRBJ1-2
CASSVGLAGGTYTQYF,TGTGCCAGCAGTGTAGGACTAGCGGGGGGTACATATACGCAGTATTTT,.,TRBD2,TRBV6-1,TRBJ2-3
CASSERSNYGYTF,TGTGCCAGCAGCGAACGGAGTAACTATGGCTACACCTTC,.,.,TRBV7-2,TRBJ1-2
CASSYETGDVFF,TGTGCCAGCAGTTATGAGACAGGGGATGTATTCTTC,.,TRBD1,TRBV12-3/TRBV12-4,TRBJ2-1
CASSQGDRGRREKLFF,TGTGCCAGCAGCCAAGGCGACAGGGGGCGACGAGAAAAACTGTTTTTT,.,TRBD1,TRBV4-2,TRBJ1-4
CASTGGGGGTDTQYF,TGTGCCAGCACCGGGGGGGGTGGTGGCACAGATACGCAGTATTTT,.,TRBD2,TRBV2,TRBJ2-3
CASSPGTGVFTDTQYF,TGTGCCAGCAGCCCCGGGACAGGGGTCTTCACAGATACGCAGTATTTT,.,TRBD1,TRBV28,TRBJ2-3
CASSQVAGRNQPQHF,TGTGCCAGCAGCCAAGTTGCAGGGCGGAATCAGCCCCAGCATTTT,.,.,TRBV3-1/TRBV3-2,TRBJ1-5
CASSIVGGGRHYNEQFF,TGTGCCAGTAGTATAGTTGGGGGGGGCCGACATTACAATGAGCAGTTCTTC,.,.,TRBV19,TRBJ2-1
CASSQEMPRNIPNEKLFF,TGTGCCAGCAGCCAAGAAATGCCCAGGAACATCCCTAATGAAAAACTGTTTTTT,once,.,TRBV3-1/TRBV3-2,TRBJ1-4
CASIPHSGRTYEQYF,TGTGCCAGCATCCCCCATAGCGGGAGAACCTACGAGCAGTACTTC,.,TRBD2,TRBV6-2/TRBV6-3,TRBJ2-7
CASSLSTLAGNEQFF,TGTGCCAGCAGCTTATCAACCCTAGCGGGCAATGAGCAGTTCTTC,.,TRBD2,TRBV11-3,TRBJ2-1
CASSISRTGGYEQYF,TGTGCCAGTAGTATCTCTCGGACAGGGGGCTACGAGCAGTACTTC,.,TRBD1,TRBV19,TRBJ2-7
CASSTTTNYGYTF,TGTGCCAGCAGTACAACTACTAACTATGGCTACACCTTC,.,.,TRBV12-3/TRBV12-4,TRBJ1-2
CASSLWTSGSVEQFF,TGTGCCAGCAGCTTGTGGACTAGCGGGAGCGTTGAGCAGTTCTTC,.,TRBD2,TRBV5-6,TRBJ2-1